This T cell receptor beta chain was sequenced during a study of OX40 agonist ivuxolimab in advanced cancers. Germline values: CDR1 SGHTA, CDR2 FQGTGA. V was pared by 6 bases and J by 2 bases, with 3 bases of the junction left unmatched. The CDR3 runs to 15 residues. On this clone itself: Its cognate antigen is unknown.

Sequencing used immunoSEQ multiplex PCR; TCRdb keeps in-frame clones, though not all of them. The table lists about 43,000 clones, roughly 93% of them singletons. Study-wide points: Some nonresponders likewise displayed low normalized T-cell clonal expansion.

The sequence was obtained from an adult with an advanced solid tumor such as melanoma, head and neck, liver or kidney cancer. The material sequenced was CD4+ or CD8+ T cells sorted from blood, taken in a trial of the OX40 agonist ivuxolimab. V usage is TRBV7-3 and J usage is TRBJ2-1, with 11 bases identical to TRBD2. The CDR3 region has the DNA TGTGCCAGCAGTCTACTAGCGGGGGCCTACAATGAGCAGTTCTTC. Its protein product is CASSLLAGAYNEQFF.